This T cell receptor (beta chain) was observed in a study of blood T cell repertoires in COVID-19. Germline CDR1 and CDR2: LGHNT and FRNRAP. The CDR3 runs 21 residues. As originally analysed: How many nucleated cells were present was estimated from reference gene primer amplification. Libraries were prepared by immunoSEQ multiplex PCR; TCRdb keeps only in-frame clonotypes and omits some of them. V, J and clone size are taken as reported in that table, and D and trimming were inferred from the DNA itself. The data show a few hundred thousand clones, 82% seen once. The chain recombines TRBV12-5 with TRBJ2-3, with 7 bases identical to TRBD1. Sequencing was done on a sample of peripheral blood. The sequence derives from a woman aged 18-29 years with acute or convalescent COVID-19. The CDR3 coding sequence is TGTGCCATTAAATACAGGGGTTCAGTATGCGACCTACAAATTAGCACAGATACGCAGTATTTT. It yields the protein CAIKYRGSVCDLQISTDTQYF.